This TCR beta chain emerged from a study of blood T cell repertoires in COVID-19. Overall study: Samples taken during acute and convalescent COVID-19 were collected in the United States, Italy and Spain. Nucleic acid was either cDNA or gDNA, and it came from T cells, B-cell-depleted T cells, or PBMCs.

Methods used by the authors: How many nucleated cells were present was estimated from reference gene primer amplification. Profiling relied on immunoSEQ multiplex PCR, and the TCRdb table lists in-frame clones only, not all of them. That table furnishes V, J and clone size, whereas the DNA furnished D and trimming. The sample lists roughly 230,000 clones, 70% to 90% seen once, with more than 0.55% in the top ten. The CDR3 runs 14 residues. Germline V CDR1 and CDR2: SGHTA, FQGNSA. The V end was cut by 5 bases, the J end by 6 bases, with 16 bases between. The sequence derives from a human donor in a cohort sampled during active COVID-19. This chain uses TRBV7-2 with TRBJ1-2, with a weak D call TRBD1 (6 bases). Sequences were obtained from peripheral blood. CDR3 sequence: CASSLGGGADGYTF. CDR3 bases: TGTGCCAGCAGCCTCGGCGGGGGGGCGGATGGCTACACCTTC.